This TCR beta chain was identified during a study of Graves' ophthalmopathy and Graves' hyperthyroidism. Overall study: Peripheral blood sampling preceded any treatment and occurred at initial diagnosis. Regarding the study as a whole: Blood also carried most expanded thyroid clonotypes exceeding 0.001 frequency.

Under 3 months in duration, the ophthalmopathy in affected donors had moderate-to-severe activity, CAS ≥3 and NOSPECS ≥4. Pregnant or lactating patients and those with other autoimmune diseases or uncontrolled infections were excluded. Amplified material comprised TCR beta CDR3 regions derived from RNA transcripts. Scientists carried out first-round RT-PCR using HTBI primers and then a second-round multiplex PCR. A single record per CDR3 protein comes from TCRdb applying MiXCR to the multiplex PCR reads. The sample has about 400,000 distinct CDR3 sequences, around 16% seen once. The CDR3 contains 17 residues. With 2 bases clipped from V and 1 base from J, the junction kept 5 bases outside the gene matches. Germline values: CDR1 SGHNT, CDR2 YENEEA. This clonotype was detected many times. Its antigen is unknown.

Sequencing input: peripheral blood. The receptor was derived from a woman in her late teens or twenties with Graves' ophthalmopathy. The chain has TRBV11-3 and TRBJ2-2, with 9 bases fitting TRBD2. CDR3 coding DNA: TGTGCCAGCAGCTTATCCTTAGCGGGGGTGAACACCGGGGAGCTGTTTTTT. It encodes CASSLSLAGVNTGELFF.